A selection of T cell receptor beta chains follows, all from one sample in a study of patients and donors after allogeneic stem cell transplantation. Each CDR3 protein is one row after TCRdb ran MiXCR on the RT-PCR reads. The table includes about a million distinct CDR3 sequences, about a sixth detected once. The sequenced sample was blood, either unsorted or a sorted T cell fraction (not recorded which). All receptors come from a human donor who was either an allogeneic HSCT recipient or a stem cell or donor lymphocyte infusion donor (not recorded which). It is not recorded whose cells these are; they may come from a transplant donor. The CDR3 runs from the conserved cysteine through the conserved F or W. A D gene is named only where the DNA matches it firmly. Only part of the rows carry a size: once, few, many, or a class if the clone is expanded.

clone_size: .; d_call: TRBD1; j_call: TRBJ2-7; v_call: TRBV19; cdr3_aa: CASSTYRQGGLSYEQYF; cdr3_nt: TGTGCCAGTAGTACCTACCGACAGGGGGGCCTATCCTACGAGCAGTACTTC
clone_size: .; d_call: .; j_call: TRBJ2-1; v_call: TRBV6-2/TRBV6-3; cdr3_aa: CASSYGTSIEQFF; cdr3_nt: TGTGCCAGCAGTTACGGCACATCAATCGAGCAGTTCTTC
clone_size: .; d_call: TRBD1; j_call: TRBJ1-1; v_call: TRBV12-3/TRBV12-4; cdr3_aa: CASSFQGGTSGTEAFF; cdr3_nt: TGTGCCAGCAGTTTCCAGGGGGGGACGAGCGGGACTGAAGCTTTCTTT
clone_size: few; d_call: .; j_call: TRBJ1-2; v_call: TRBV11-2; cdr3_aa: CASSLDMGANYGYTF; cdr3_nt: TGTGCCAGCAGCTTAGATATGGGGGCCAACTATGGCTACACCTTC
clone_size: few; d_call: TRBD1; j_call: TRBJ2-3; v_call: TRBV27; cdr3_aa: CASTLTGAGFTDTQYF; cdr3_nt: TGTGCCAGCACCCTTACAGGGGCTGGATTCACAGATACGCAGTATTTT
clone_size: .; d_call: .; j_call: TRBJ2-2; v_call: TRBV6-5; cdr3_aa: CASSFGTSFRWEGTGELFF; cdr3_nt: TGTGCCAGCAGTTTCGGCACCTCGTTCAGGTGGGAAGGCACCGGGGAGCTGTTTTTT
clone_size: .; d_call: .; j_call: TRBJ2-1; v_call: TRBV6-2/TRBV6-3; cdr3_aa: CASSRVVNEQFF; cdr3_nt: TGTGCCAGCAGCCGTGTCGTCAATGAGCAGTTCTTC
clone_size: few; d_call: .; j_call: TRBJ2-5; v_call: TRBV5-1; cdr3_aa: CASSLRGMEETQYF; cdr3_nt: TGCGCCAGCAGCTTGAGGGGGATGGAAGAGACCCAGTACTTC
clone_size: .; d_call: .; j_call: TRBJ2-2; v_call: TRBV20-1; cdr3_aa: CSAQWGSLYTGELFF; cdr3_nt: TGCAGTGCTCAATGGGGCTCCCTATACACCGGGGAGCTGTTTTTT
clone_size: few; d_call: TRBD2; j_call: TRBJ2-2; v_call: TRBV24-1; cdr3_aa: CATSAYGTKKWNTGELFF; cdr3_nt: TGTGCCACCAGTGCCTATGGGACTAAAAAATGGAACACCGGGGAGCTGTTTTTT
clone_size: few; d_call: .; j_call: TRBJ2-1; v_call: TRBV2; cdr3_aa: CASSRSTYYNEQFF; cdr3_nt: TGTGCCAGCAGCCGTAGCACCTACTACAATGAGCAGTTCTTC
clone_size: .; d_call: TRBD2; j_call: TRBJ2-1; v_call: TRBV5-5; cdr3_aa: CASSWGLAAFNEQFF; cdr3_nt: TGTGCCAGCAGCTGGGGACTAGCGGCCTTCAATGAGCAGTTCTTC
clone_size: .; d_call: TRBD2; j_call: TRBJ2-1; v_call: TRBV5-1; cdr3_aa: CASSWTSRGDNEQFF; cdr3_nt: TGCGCCAGCAGCTGGACTAGCAGGGGCGACAATGAGCAGTTCTTC
clone_size: many; d_call: .; j_call: TRBJ1-4; v_call: TRBV12-3/TRBV12-4; cdr3_aa: CASRALESTNEKLFF; cdr3_nt: TGTGCCAGCAGAGCCTTGGAATCAACTAATGAAAAACTGTTTTTT
clone_size: .; d_call: TRBD1; j_call: TRBJ1-5; v_call: TRBV2; cdr3_aa: CASSWTGASNQPQHF; cdr3_nt: TGTGCCAGCAGTTGGACAGGAGCTAGCAATCAGCCCCAGCATTTT
clone_size: once; d_call: TRBD1; j_call: TRBJ2-7; v_call: TRBV18; cdr3_aa: CASSPTGGFSYEQYF; cdr3_nt: TGTGCCAGCTCACCTACAGGGGGCTTCTCCTACGAGCAGTACTTC
clone_size: .; d_call: TRBD2; j_call: TRBJ2-1; v_call: TRBV20-1; cdr3_aa: CSAPGLAGVFFF; cdr3_nt: TGCAGTGCACCGGGACTAGCGGGAGTTTTTTTCTTC
clone_size: .; d_call: TRBD1; j_call: TRBJ2-5; v_call: TRBV7-9; cdr3_aa: CASIQSRGTGPGETQYF; cdr3_nt: TGTGCCAGCATCCAATCGAGGGGGACAGGTCCTGGGGAGACCCAGTACTTC
clone_size: .; d_call: TRBD1; j_call: TRBJ2-5; v_call: TRBV4-2; cdr3_aa: CASSQVAGQGASETQYF; cdr3_nt: TGTGCCAGCAGCCAGGTGGCAGGGCAGGGGGCTTCAGAGACCCAGTACTTC
clone_size: .; d_call: .; j_call: TRBJ1-2; v_call: TRBV20-1; cdr3_aa: CSAHALGGGNYGYTF; cdr3_nt: TGCAGTGCTCACGCGTTAGGGGGGGGGAACTATGGCTACACCTTC
clone_size: .; d_call: .; j_call: TRBJ2-1; v_call: TRBV6-5; cdr3_aa: CASSYRPGRNNEQFF; cdr3_nt: TGTGCCAGCAGTTATAGACCGGGACGGAACAATGAGCAGTTCTTC
clone_size: .; d_call: .; j_call: TRBJ1-3; v_call: TRBV12-3/TRBV12-4; cdr3_aa: CASKGGSGNTIYF; cdr3_nt: TGTGCCAGCAAGGGGGGCTCTGGAAACACCATATATTTT
clone_size: .; d_call: .; j_call: TRBJ1-1; v_call: TRBV6-1; cdr3_aa: CASSAQGKRGEAFF; cdr3_nt: TGTGCCAGCAGTGCACAGGGAAAAAGGGGTGAAGCTTTCTTT
clone_size: .; d_call: .; j_call: TRBJ1-5; v_call: TRBV6-1; cdr3_aa: CASSEWATKSWLPQHF; cdr3_nt: TGTGCCAGCAGTGAATGGGCGACGAAGAGTTGGTTGCCCCAGCATTTT
clone_size: few; d_call: .; j_call: TRBJ1-2; v_call: TRBV15; cdr3_aa: CATSRDIGRGGYTF; cdr3_nt: TGTGCCACCAGCAGAGATATAGGGAGGGGTGGCTACACCTTC
clone_size: many; d_call: TRBD1; j_call: TRBJ1-5; v_call: TRBV12-3/TRBV12-4; cdr3_aa: CASSLGGQGDQPQHF; cdr3_nt: TGTGCCAGCAGTTTAGGAGGACAGGGCGATCAGCCCCAGCATTTT
clone_size: many; d_call: .; j_call: TRBJ1-5; v_call: TRBV5-1; cdr3_aa: CASSWGLTGNQPQHF; cdr3_nt: TGCGCCAGCAGCTGGGGCTTAACAGGCAATCAGCCCCAGCATTTT
clone_size: few; d_call: .; j_call: TRBJ1-1; v_call: TRBV12-3/TRBV12-4; cdr3_aa: CASSPPRGMNTEAFF; cdr3_nt: TGTGCCAGCAGTCCTCCAAGGGGGATGAACACTGAAGCTTTCTTT
clone_size: many; d_call: .; j_call: TRBJ1-1; v_call: TRBV10-3; cdr3_aa: CAISEEGRNTEAFF; cdr3_nt: TGTGCCATCAGTGAGGAGGGCAGGAACACTGAAGCTTTCTTT
clone_size: .; d_call: TRBD2; j_call: TRBJ2-3; v_call: TRBV2; cdr3_aa: CAGRLADKTSTDTQYF; cdr3_nt: TGTGCCGGACGACTAGCGGATAAAACTAGCACAGATACGCAGTATTTT
clone_size: .; d_call: .; j_call: TRBJ1-1; v_call: TRBV2; cdr3_aa: CASGARIRSMNTEAFF; cdr3_nt: TGTGCCAGCGGAGCACGTATTCGGTCCATGAACACTGAAGCTTTCTTT
clone_size: few; d_call: .; j_call: TRBJ2-5; v_call: TRBV7-4; cdr3_aa: CASSPRKTQYF; cdr3_nt: TGTGCCAGCAGCCCCCGCAAGACCCAGTACTTC
clone_size: few; d_call: TRBD1; j_call: TRBJ1-4; v_call: TRBV4-2; cdr3_aa: CASSQLPGQGASMDEKLFF; cdr3_nt: TGTGCCAGCAGCCAGCTACCGGGACAGGGGGCTTCAATGGACGAAAAACTGTTTTTT
clone_size: .; d_call: .; j_call: TRBJ1-2; v_call: TRBV9; cdr3_aa: CASSPTQGIDGYTF; cdr3_nt: TGTGCCAGCAGCCCTACCCAGGGTATCGATGGCTACACCTTC
clone_size: .; d_call: .; j_call: TRBJ2-4; v_call: TRBV13; cdr3_aa: CASSLGAAAKNIQYF; cdr3_nt: TGTGCCAGCAGCTTAGGGGCAGCCGCCAAAAACATTCAGTACTTC
clone_size: few; d_call: TRBD2; j_call: TRBJ2-3; v_call: TRBV30; cdr3_aa: CAGTSVKGDTQYF; cdr3_nt: TGTGCCGGGACTAGCGTTAAAGGGGATACGCAGTATTTT
clone_size: many; d_call: .; j_call: TRBJ1-1; v_call: TRBV7-6; cdr3_aa: CASSSAWNTEAFF; cdr3_nt: TGTGCCAGCAGCTCGGCTTGGAACACTGAAGCTTTCTTT
clone_size: .; d_call: .; j_call: TRBJ2-2; v_call: TRBV6-2/TRBV6-3; cdr3_aa: CASSRSGGELFF; cdr3_nt: TGTGCCAGCAGCCGTAGCGGCGGGGAGCTGTTTTTT
clone_size: few; d_call: .; j_call: TRBJ2-2; v_call: TRBV7-9; cdr3_aa: CASRVTNTGELFF; cdr3_nt: TGTGCCAGCAGGGTTACGAACACCGGGGAGCTGTTTTTT
clone_size: few; d_call: .; j_call: TRBJ1-1; v_call: TRBV5-1; cdr3_aa: CASSLTNKNTEAFF; cdr3_nt: TGCGCCAGCAGCCTGACCAACAAGAACACTGAAGCTTTCTTT